Shown below are 7 T cell receptor beta chains from a single sample sequenced in a study of T cells in Graves' hyperthyroidism and ophthalmopathy. Amplified TCR beta CDR3 regions derived from RNA transcripts. The HTBI set primed first-round TCR CDR3 RT-PCR. TCRdb used MiXCR to reprocess the multiplex PCR reads, holding one entry per CDR3 protein. Of 330,000 or so distinct CDR3 sequences in the sample, around 18% were seen once. What was sequenced was blood. These receptors were collected from a middle-aged woman with Graves' ophthalmopathy.

This clonotype was counted at least ten times. This chain uses TRBV28 with TRBJ1-6; D is uncertain. The CDR3 has 14 residues. V was trimmed by 5 bases and J by 6 bases, leaving 11 bases between them. CDR1 and CDR2 (germline): MDHEN, SYDVKM. As DNA, the CDR3 is TGTGCCAGCAGTAGAACAGCGACTAATTCACCCCTCCACTTT. It codes for CASSRTATNSPLHF.

This clonotype was counted once. The chain joins TRBV12-3 or TRBV12-4 to TRBJ1-1; D uncertain. This CDR3 has 15 residues. V lost 5 bases to trimming and J lost 3 bases, with 16 bases between them. The chain's CDR3 is CASSPIKAGHTEAFF. The CDR3 DNA follows: TGTGCCAGCAGTCCCATTAAGGCGGGCCACACTGAAGCTTTCTTT.

This clonotype has ten or more counts. The rearrangement joins TRBV7-8 to TRBJ1-3; 8 bases align to TRBD1. The CDR3 loop spans 17 amino acids. V was clipped by 2 bases and J by 2 bases; unmatched bases: 8. The germline gives CDR1 SGHVS, CDR2 FQNEAQ. The CDR3 DNA reads TGTGCCAGCAGCTTAACCCGGCTACAGGGGGCTGGAAACACCATATATTTT. Its protein product is CASSLTRLQGAGNTIYF.

This clonotype was seen at least ten times. The V and J genes are TRBV24-1 and TRBJ1-2; D may be TRBD1 (5 bases). The germline gives CDR1 KGHDR, CDR2 SFDVKD. The CDR3 contains 13 residues. V was shortened by 5 bases and J by 10 bases, with 16 bases between the two germline ends. The CDR3 DNA is TGTGCCACCAGTGGGGAGACAGCAATTACCTACACCTTC. Residues: CATSGETAITYTF.

This clonotype was seen ten or more times. The rearrangement joins TRBV29-1 to TRBJ2-7; tentative D call: TRBD1 (6 bases). Trimming took 6 bases from V and 0 from J, leaving 12 bases between them. The CDR3 loop spans 13 amino acids. Germline assignment: CDR1 SQVTM and CDR2 ANQGSEA. The CDR3 reads CSVQGLNSYEQYF. CDR3 nucleotides: TGCAGCGTCCAGGGGTTGAACTCCTACGAGCAGTACTTC.

This clonotype was detected ten times or more. This chain links TRBV6-2 or TRBV6-3 with TRBJ1-1; D gene uncertain. This CDR3 contains 13 residues. Trimming left V 6 bases short and J 0 bases short, with 8 bases between. Germline lookup yields CDR1 MNHEY and CDR2 SVGEGT. The CDR3 nucleotides are TGTGCCAGCAGGGGAGCACTGAACACTGAAGCTTTCTTT. Translated: CASRGALNTEAFF.

This clonotype was counted many times. V and J are TRBV7-3 and TRBJ2-7, with 7 nucleotides matching TRBD2. Germline V gene lookup returns CDR1 SGHTA and CDR2 FQGTGA. The CDR3 length is 13 residues. The junction had 8 bases not matched to a gene; V was cut back by 8 bases and J by 4 bases. CDR3 in DNA: TGTGCCAGCGCCCGGGAGGTGGGGTACGAGCAGTACTTC. This gives the protein CASAREVGYEQYF.